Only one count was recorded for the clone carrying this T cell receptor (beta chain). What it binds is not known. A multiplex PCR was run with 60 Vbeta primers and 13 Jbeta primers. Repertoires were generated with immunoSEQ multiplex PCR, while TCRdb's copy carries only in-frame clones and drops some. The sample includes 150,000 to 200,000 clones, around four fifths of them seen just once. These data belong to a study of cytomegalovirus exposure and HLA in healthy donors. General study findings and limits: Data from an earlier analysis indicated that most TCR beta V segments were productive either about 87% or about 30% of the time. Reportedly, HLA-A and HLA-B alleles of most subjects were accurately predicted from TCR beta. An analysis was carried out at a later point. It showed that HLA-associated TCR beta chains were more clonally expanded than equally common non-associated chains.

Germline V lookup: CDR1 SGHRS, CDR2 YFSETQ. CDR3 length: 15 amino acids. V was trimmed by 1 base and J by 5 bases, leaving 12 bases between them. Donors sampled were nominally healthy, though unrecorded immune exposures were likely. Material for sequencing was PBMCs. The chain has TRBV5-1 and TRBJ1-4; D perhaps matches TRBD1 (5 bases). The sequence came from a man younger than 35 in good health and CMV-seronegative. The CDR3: CASSLWGRENEKLFF. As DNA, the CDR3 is TGCGCCAGCAGCTTGTGGGGGAGGGAGAATGAAAAACTGTTTTTT.